This T cell receptor beta chain was captured by sequencing in a study of read filtering for tumor transcriptome and immune sequencing. Findings and limits, study-wide: This fraction held mixed bone marrow immune cells after CD138-negative sorting. In IR-seq, single-read clonotypes were roughly 80% of clonotypes but approximately 3.5% of reads.

The CDR3 has 13 residues. Trimming at V came to 5 bases and at J to 2 bases, leaving 3 bases not matched to a gene. Per germline, CDR1 DFQATT and CDR2 SNEGSKA (reference sequence). This clonotype was recorded many times. As yet, its antigen is unknown. The library was built from approximately 400 ng RNA with molecular barcoded adaptors for alpha/delta and beta/gamma chains. TCRdb redid the calling of the reads with MiXCR, one entry per CDR3 protein. Seen here are 85,000 to 100,000 distinct CDR3 sequences, 20% to 25% observed once, and the top ten hold 9.5% to 12%. Sequencing was carried out using a population of CD138-negative cells sorted from bone marrow. The chain recombines TRBV20-1 with TRBJ2-5; 9 bases are a match to TRBD2. The source of this sequence is a donor aged 40 or over with multiple myeloma. The CDR3 sequence is CSALAGSQETQYF. The DNA of the CDR3 is TGCAGTGCTCTAGCGGGATCACAAGAGACCCAGTACTTC.